This T cell receptor (beta chain) was obtained from a study of T cell repertoires in cytomegalovirus infection. As for the study in general: Shared public TCR beta signatures pointed to both CMV infection and a matching HLA type.

This clonotype was recorded a few times. Its antigen is undetermined. TCRdb re-called the reads through MiXCR, storing one row per CDR3 protein. Of a few hundred thousand distinct CDR3 sequences in the sample, around 15% were seen once. Study results and caveats: Public TCR beta family frequency separated CMV-and-HLA carriers, including in an independent cohort. Clonotypes of TCR beta that were HLA-C-restricted and CMV-specific dominated the ex vivo response.

This CDR3 has 15 residues. Trimming took off 8 bases at V and 3 bases at J, with 17 bases between the two ends. This sequence was found in a human donor in good health (CMV status not recorded). Some clones in this sample may be carry-over from other donors' samples. The genes are TRBV12-3 or TRBV12-4 and TRBJ1-5, with D possibly being TRBD1 (6 bases). The sample was PBMCs. The CDR3 region is CASGDGTGFNQPQHF. DNA for the CDR3: TGTGCCAGCGGGGACGGTACAGGGTTCAATCAGCCCCAGCATTTT.